This TCR beta chain was obtained from a study of T cell repertoires in cytomegalovirus infection (dated by TCRdb to about 2019). About the full investigation: The HLA type of each donor mattered for the analysis, because public TCR beta signatures pointed to carriage of CMV infection along with the matching HLA type.

The CDR3 starts with the cysteine, ends with the phenylalanine, and has 12 residues. Solely the CDR3 DNA is kept, with 36 bases framed from the first base. Per the germline V gene, SQVTM is the CDR1 and ANQGSEA is the CDR2. Germline trimming: 7 bases from V, 6 bases from J; junction bases outside gene matches: 8. Paper-wide results and their limitations: The ex vivo response was dominated by HLA-C-restricted CMV-specific TCR beta clonotypes, which also provided the single most frequent clonotype in two of eight donors. In both this cohort and an independent cohort of several hundred donors, the cumulative frequency of public TCR beta family members distinguished carriers of CMV infection plus the relevant HLA type.

TCRdb records Illumina HiSeq 1500 as the sequencer. Using fastp trimming at Q25 and MiXCR clonotype assembly, TCRdb reanalyzed the public sequencing data and kept in-frame beta chains. Every distinct CDR3 protein forms one entry, paired with its most common genes and DNA. The sample contains hundreds of thousands of distinct CDR3 sequences, around 18% of them found a single time. Of the sample, less than 9.5% is held by the ten largest clones. This clonotype showed up just a few times. Its antigen is unknown. Qualities for individual bases were not recorded, and no much larger clone is one base off. Sequences were obtained from PBMCs. The V gene is TRBV29-1 and the J gene is TRBJ2-7, with 8 bases aligning to TRBD1. The origin of this receptor is a human donor in good health (CMV status not recorded). Some clones in this sample may be carry-over from other donors' samples. The CDR3 amino acid sequence is: CSAWTGPFEQYF. The DNA reads as follows: TGCAGCGCCTGGACAGGGCCCTTCGAGCAGTACTTC.